The next 22 T cell receptor beta chains were all read from a single sample in a study of blood T cell repertoires in COVID-19. TCRdb's table, derived via immunoSEQ multiplex PCR, lists solely in-frame clones and lacks some. The sample has roughly 300,000 clones; roughly 90% are singletons. Sequenced input: peripheral blood. These receptors were collected from a man aged 18 to 30 with active or convalescent COVID-19.

The J gene is TRBJ1-6, the V gene TRBV5-1, with 9 bases matching TRBD1. Trimming cost V 7 bases and J 9 bases; bases outside gene matches: 5. CDR3 length: 13 residues. Germline CDR1 reads SGHRS; CDR2 reads YFSETQ. CDR3 protein: CASSDRGTSPLHF. DNA of the CDR3: TGCGCCAGCTCAGACAGGGGGACTTCACCCCTCCACTTT. The full variable domain, its missing parts supplied by reference TRBV5-1 and TRBJ1-6, is KAGVTQTPRYLIKTRGQQVTLSCSPISGHRSVSWYQQTPGQGLQFLFEYFSETQRNKGNFPGRFSGRQFSNSRSEMNVSTLELGDSALYLCASSDRGTSPLHFGNGTRLTVT.

The chain is built from TRBV6-6 and TRBJ1-1; TRBD1 matches 7 bases. The germline gives CDR1 MNHNY, CDR2 SVGAGI (reference sequence). Trimming removed 4 bases from V and 3 bases from J; junction bases left unmatched: 8. The CDR3 loop spans 15 amino acids. The CDR3 sequence: CASSLRQGLDTEAFF. CDR3 in DNA: TGTGCCAGCAGTTTAAGACAGGGCTTGGACACTGAAGCTTTCTTT.

The chain combines TRBV4-1 with TRBJ1-2; tentative D call: TRBD1 (6 bases). This CDR3 is built from 15 residues. The ends were cut back, 5 bases at V and 4 bases at J, with 17 bases in the middle. Germline lookup yields CDR1 MGHRA and CDR2 YSYEKL. Here the CDR3 DNA reads TGCGCCAGCAGCTTTTCCATACAGGGCAGCTATGGCTACACCTTC. It yields the protein CASSFSIQGSYGYTF.

V gene TRBV27 combines with J gene TRBJ1-2, with TRBD1 identical over 8 bases. V lost 4 bases, J lost 8 bases, and 6 bases stayed unmatched. This CDR3 has 13 residues. Germline V gives CDR1 MNHEY, CDR2 SMNVEV (reference sequence). The CDR3 region has the DNA TGTGCCAGCAGTTGGGGGACAGGAGGGGGCTACACCTTC. This codes for CASSWGTGGGYTF.

This chain uses TRBV19 with TRBJ1-2; D call uncertain. Per germline, CDR1 LNHDA and CDR2 SQIVND (reference sequence). The CDR3 loop spans 16 amino acids. Trimming removed 1 base at V and 5 bases at J, with 17 bases between. The CDR3 DNA reads as TGTGCCAGTAGTATAGGCCAGGCAAGGCGTAGTTATGGCTACACCTTC. This translates into CASSIGQARRSYGYTF.

The chain has TRBV5-6 and TRBJ2-3, with 8 bases aligning to TRBD1. Trimming at V came to 4 bases and at J to 4 bases, leaving 5 bases not matched to a gene. The CDR3 spans 14 residues. Per the germline V gene, CDR1 is SGHDT and CDR2 is YYEEEE. Written as DNA, the CDR3 is TGTGCCAGCAGCCCGGGACAGGTTGCAGATACGCAGTATTTT. This sequence encodes CASSPGQVADTQYF. The variable domain in full, completed from reference TRBV5-6 and TRBJ2-3, reads DAGVTQSPTHLIKTRGQQVTLRCSPKSGHDTVSWYQQALGQGPQFIFQYYEEEERQRGNFPDRFSGHQFPNYSSELNVNALLLGDSALYLCASSPGQVADTQYFGPGTRLTVL.

The genes are TRBV19 and TRBJ1-1; D remains unclear. With 1 base removed from V and 0 bases from J, the gap between germline ends came to 9 bases. The CDR3 is 15 amino acids. Germline-derived CDR1 and CDR2 are LNHDA and SQIVND (reference sequence). CDR3 region: CASSIGGELNTEAFF. In DNA form, the CDR3 reads TGTGCCAGTAGTATAGGTGGAGAATTGAACACTGAAGCTTTCTTT. Supplemented by reference TRBV19 and TRBJ1-1, the full variable domain reads DGGITQSPKYLFRKEGQNVTLSCEQNLNHDAMYWYRQDPGQGLRLIYYSQIVNDFQKGDIAEGYSVSREKKESFPLTVTSAQKNPTAFYLCASSIGGELNTEAFFGQGTRLTVV.

This clone was observed once. The V and J genes are TRBV5-1 and TRBJ1-2, with 8 bases matching TRBD1. The CDR3 runs 15 residues. Germline V gene lookup returns CDR1 SGHRS and CDR2 YFSETQ. J gave up 5 bases and V 0 bases, and 6 bases lay outside the gene matches. The CDR3 region has the DNA TGCGCCAGCAGCTTGGAAACAGGGGGGCCTTATGGCTACACCTTC. This encodes CASSLETGGPYGYTF.

The chain couples TRBV5-4 to TRBJ2-7; 10 positions agree with TRBD2. CDR3 size: 16 residues. Germline CDR1 and CDR2: SGHNT and YYREEE (reference sequence). After removal of 4 bases from V and 3 bases from J, the junction contained 10 bases not matched to a gene. The CDR3: CASSNPTSGLGYEQYF. Written as DNA, the CDR3 is TGTGCCAGCAGCAACCCGACTAGCGGGCTGGGCTACGAGCAGTACTTC.

V usage is TRBV4-1 and J usage is TRBJ2-7, with a weak D call TRBD2 (6 bases). Germline V lookup: CDR1 MGHRA, CDR2 YSYEKL. The V end was cut by 0 bases, the J end by 4 bases, with 19 bases between. The CDR3 extends over 17 amino acids. The CDR3, as DNA: TGCGCCAGCAGCCAAGATATGGAGGGGTCCGGCGTTTACGAGCAGTACTTC. Protein: CASSQDMEGSGVYEQYF.

The CDR3 region has the DNA TGCAGCGTTGTCGGGGGGCTTGAGACCCAGTACTTC. Its translation is CSVVGGLETQYF. The chain recombines TRBV29-1 with TRBJ2-5, with D possibly being TRBD2 (7 bases). Germline CDR1 and CDR2: SQVTM and ANQGSEA. The V gene lost 4 bases and the J gene lost 5 bases, with 11 bases spanning the gap. The CDR3 consists of 12 residues. Supplemented by reference TRBV29-1 and TRBJ2-5, the full variable domain reads SAVISQKPSRDICQRGTSLTIQCQVDSQVTMMFWYRQQPGQSLTLIATANQGSEATYESGFVIDKFPISRPNLTFSTLTVSNMSPEDSSIYLCSVVGGLETQYFGPGTRLLVL.

This clone has just one count. V and J are TRBV4-1 and TRBJ1-2, with D perhaps matching TRBD1 (5 bases). Trimming removed 0 bases from V and 7 bases from J, with 18 bases in between. In germline, CDR1 is MGHRA, CDR2 YSYEKL. The CDR3 is 16 residues long. DNA for the CDR3: TGCGCCAGCAGCCAAGACTGGGGCACTTCAAAAGGTGGCTACACCTTC. Translated, it gives CASSQDWGTSKGGYTF.

Regarding this clone: Other nucleotide sequences in the sample specify the same CDR3. The rearrangement links TRBV9 to TRBJ1-1; maybe TRBD1 (5 bases). The CDR3 has 13 amino acids. The germline V gene has CDR1 SGDLS and CDR2 YYNGEE. Trimming removed 0 bases from V and 4 bases from J, with 7 bases in between. In nucleotides, the CDR3 is TGTGCCAGCAGCGTAGGGGGCAGCACTGAAGCTTTCTTT. It yields the protein CASSVGGSTEAFF.

The CDR3 coding sequence is TGCGCCAGCAGTGAGTCGACAGGGTCAGAGACCCAGTACTTC. Translating gives CASSESTGSETQYF. V usage is TRBV10-2 and J usage is TRBJ2-5; 7 bases agree with TRBD1. J was trimmed by 4 bases and V by 0 bases; bases with no gene match: 2. The V gene's germline CDR1 is WSHSY and CDR2 SAAADI. This CDR3 has 14 residues.

The rearrangement uses TRBV19 and TRBJ2-1, with TRBD1 matching 10 bases. The CDR3 is made up of 14 amino acids. With V trimmed by 9 bases and J by 4 bases, 6 bases remained unmatched. Germline lookup yields CDR1 LNHDA and CDR2 SQIVND (reference sequence). As DNA, the CDR3 is TGTGCCAGCGGAAGGGGACAGGGGTACAATGAGCAGTTCTTC. Its protein is CASGRGQGYNEQFF.

The chain employs TRBV5-1 and TRBJ2-1, with 8 bases lining up with TRBD2. The CDR3 extends over 16 amino acids. Germline CDR1 SGHRS, CDR2 YFSETQ. V shed 0 bases, J shed 3 bases, and the junction held 5 bases outside the gene matches. The DNA of the CDR3 is TGCGCCAGCAGCTTGGAGCCAGCGGGGGTCTACAATGAGCAGTTCTTC. It encodes CASSLEPAGVYNEQFF.

The V call is TRBV6-6, the J call TRBJ2-5, with D possibly being TRBD2 (7 bases). This CDR3 spans 13 amino acids. Trimming removed 6 bases from V and 5 bases from J, with 13 bases in between. CDR1 and CDR2 from the germline V gene are MNHNY and SVGAGI (reference sequence). Written as DNA, the CDR3 is TGTGCCAGCAGGGGCGGGGGCCCGGAGACCCAGTACTTC. This encodes CASRGGGPETQYF.

The chain links TRBV19 to TRBJ1-6; D gene ambiguous. Germline CDR1 reads LNHDA; CDR2 reads SQIVND (reference sequence). V was shortened by 6 bases and J by 4 bases, with 16 bases between the two germline ends. The CDR3 is 16 residues long. The CDR3 region has the DNA TGTGCCAGTAGGCCCCGGGTAGCGACTTATAATTCACCCCTCCACTTT. Protein product: CASRPRVATYNSPLHF. The full variable domain, its missing parts supplied by reference TRBV19 and TRBJ1-6, is DGGITQSPKYLFRKEGQNVTLSCEQNLNHDAMYWYRQDPGQGLRLIYYSQIVNDFQKGDIAEGYSVSREKKESFPLTVTSAQKNPTAFYLCASRPRVATYNSPLHFGNGTRLTVT.

The V call is TRBV28, the J call TRBJ1-4; TRBD1 is a possible D gene (6 bases). The CDR3 covers 14 residues. Looked up from germline, CDR1 is MDHEN and CDR2 is SYDVKM. Trimming removed 6 bases at V and 7 bases at J, with 15 bases between. CDR3 sequence: CASSDTGQGEKLFF. CDR3 bases: TGTGCCAGCAGCGATACAGGGCAGGGTGAAAAACTGTTTTTT.

V is TRBV19 and J is TRBJ1-3; D might be TRBD1 (5 bases). Trimming pared 3 bases from V and 0 bases from J, leaving 9 bases between. Germline CDR1 LNHDA, CDR2 SQIVND (reference sequence). CDR3 length equals 15 residues. In nucleotides, the CDR3 is TGTGCCAGTAGTATCCAGGGTTACTCTGGAAACACCATATATTTT. It codes for CASSIQGYSGNTIYF. Full variable domain (rest looked up from reference TRBV19 and TRBJ1-3): DGGITQSPKYLFRKEGQNVTLSCEQNLNHDAMYWYRQDPGQGLRLIYYSQIVNDFQKGDIAEGYSVSREKKESFPLTVTSAQKNPTAFYLCASSIQGYSGNTIYFGEGSWLTVV.

The chain links TRBV9 to TRBJ1-1; TRBD1 might be the D (6 bases). Trimming left V 0 bases short and J 0 bases short, with 12 bases between. Germline loops: CDR1 SGDLS, CDR2 YYNGEE. The CDR3 spans 16 residues. Written as DNA, the CDR3 is TGTGCCAGCAGCGTAGAATATCAGGGGATGAACACTGAAGCTTTCTTT. Translation gives CASSVEYQGMNTEAFF.

The chain joins TRBV27 to TRBJ1-1, with D perhaps TRBD1 (5 bases). Trimming took off 4 bases at V and 3 bases at J, with 15 bases between the two ends. There are 15 residues in the CDR3. Per the germline V gene, CDR1 is MNHEY and CDR2 is SMNVEV (reference sequence). The CDR3 DNA follows: TGTGCCAGCAGTTCGGCGGTCGGGGGGGACACTGAAGCTTTCTTT. Translated, it gives CASSSAVGGDTEAFF.